These 18 T cell receptor beta chains originate from one sample sequenced in a study of identifying expanded T cells in peripheral blood. Profiled with immunoSEQ multiplex PCR; TCRdb holds only in-frame clones, not every one. The sample consists of 100,000 to 110,000 clones, about 87% of them appearing once. The sample was blood. These receptors came from a person aged 18 to 70 in good health.

There are a few counts of this clone. The chain recombines TRBV2 with TRBJ1-6; a weak D match, TRBD1 (5 bases). The CDR3 sequence is 14 residues long. Trimming shortened V by 6 bases and J by 4 bases, and 10 bases separated the two germline ends. CDR1 is SNHLY and CDR2 is FYNNEI in the germline V gene. CDR3: CASRQTEYNSPLHF. CDR3 DNA sequence: TGTGCCAGCAGGCAGACAGAATATAATTCACCCCTCCACTTT.

J is TRBJ2-1 and V is TRBV2, with D hard to call. The V gene lost 3 bases and the J gene lost 0 bases, with 15 bases spanning the gap. Germline assignment: CDR1 SNHLY and CDR2 FYNNEI. The CDR3 sequence is 17 residues long. The CDR3 DNA follows: TGTGCCAGCAGTGATATAAGAAGCGCGAGCTCCTACAATGAGCAGTTCTTC. Protein sequence: CASSDIRSASSYNEQFF.

The chain carries TRBV4-2 and TRBJ2-7, with D possibly TRBD1 on 7 matching bases. CDR1 and CDR2 from the germline V gene are LGHNA and YNFKEQ. The V gene lost 4 bases and the J gene lost 6 bases, with 16 bases spanning the gap. The CDR3 covers 14 residues. This chain's CDR3 is CASSPPDRDSEQYF. DNA of the CDR3: TGTGCCAGCAGCCCTCCTGACAGGGACTCCGAGCAGTACTTC.

This clone has more than one count but fewer than ten. The chain carries TRBV4-1 and TRBJ2-7; D uncertain. V was cut by 0 bases and J by 3 bases, with 6 bases left in between. The CDR3 runs 13 residues. Germline CDR1 reads MGHRA; CDR2 reads YSYEKL. CDR3 protein: CASSQDHNYEQYF. Written as DNA, the CDR3 is TGCGCCAGCAGCCAAGATCACAACTACGAGCAGTACTTC.

The CDR3 bases are TGTGCCAGCATAGCCCCCTGGCCCGACACCGGGGAGCTGTTTTTT. As protein: CASIAPWPDTGELFF. This chain links TRBV6-4 with TRBJ2-2; D gene ambiguous. V dropped 7 bases and J dropped 3 bases, with 15 bases sitting between them. CDR1 MRHNA and CDR2 SNTAGT come from the germline V gene. The CDR3 is 15 residues long.

The V call is TRBV27, the J call TRBJ1-6, with a possible D match to TRBD1 (5 bases). Germline assignment: CDR1 MNHEY and CDR2 SMNVEV (reference sequence). The CDR3 spans 15 residues. Trimming took off 3 bases at V and 5 bases at J, with 11 bases between the two ends. The DNA for the CDR3 is TGTGCCAGCAGTTTGGCAGGGACCCATAATTCACCCCTCCACTTT. It translates to CASSLAGTHNSPLHF.

The genes are TRBV9 and TRBJ1-2; D not certain. The V end was cut by 0 bases, the J end by 8 bases, with 14 bases between. The germline CDR1 and CDR2 sequences are SGDLS and YYNGEE. The CDR3 covers 14 residues. The CDR3 sequence is CASSVDSSLGGYTF. Written as DNA, the CDR3 is TGTGCCAGCAGCGTAGACAGTTCCCTGGGAGGCTACACCTTC.

The chain combines TRBV4-2 with TRBJ1-5, with 7 positions matching TRBD1. The CDR3 is made up of 15 amino acids. The junction had 4 bases not matched to a gene; V was cut back by 1 base and J by 4 bases. Germline CDR1 and CDR2: LGHNA and YNFKEQ. DNA of the CDR3: TGTGCCAGCAGCCAAGGCGACAGGGAGAATCAGCCCCAGCATTTT. As protein: CASSQGDRENQPQHF.

The rearrangement links TRBV4-3 to TRBJ1-2; the match to TRBD1 covers 7 bases. The CDR3 sequence is 14 residues long. Germline V CDR1 and CDR2: LGHNA, YSLEER. The V segment lost 1 base and the J segment 5 bases; nucleotides outside the gene matches: 4. The DNA for the CDR3 is TGCGCCAGCAGCCAAGGGACAGGTTTTTATGGCTACACCTTC. Its protein product is CASSQGTGFYGYTF.

The chain is built from TRBV7-7 and TRBJ2-7, with 9 bases aligning to TRBD1. Germline-derived CDR1 and CDR2 are SSHAT and FNYEAQ (reference sequence). Germline trimming cut 1 base from V and 3 bases from J; bases unmatched to any gene: 4. The CDR3 is 15 amino acids. CDR3 loop: CASSLEQGASYEQYF. The CDR3 DNA is TGTGCCAGCAGCTTAGAACAGGGGGCCAGCTACGAGCAGTACTTC. Together with reference TRBV7-7 and TRBJ2-7, the CDR3 gives the full variable domain: GAGVSQSPRYKVTKRGQDVTLRCDPISSHATLYWYQQALGQGPEFLTYFNYEAQPDKSGLPSDRFSAERPEGSISTLTIQRTEQRDSAMYRCASSLEQGASYEQYFGPGTRLTVT.

This chain connects TRBV7-9 to TRBJ1-3; unclear D gene. The CDR3 runs 12 residues. Per the germline V gene, CDR1 is SEHNR and CDR2 is FQNEAQ (reference sequence). V dropped 5 bases and J dropped 2 bases, with 4 bases sitting between them. The CDR3 region is CASSPAGNTIYF. The CDR3 nucleotides are TGTGCCAGCAGCCCAGCTGGAAACACCATATATTTT.

This chain links TRBV5-5 with TRBJ1-5; D is undetermined. Germline V gives CDR1 SGHKS, CDR2 YYEKEE (reference sequence). CDR3 length: 14 amino acids. Trimming cost V 0 bases and J 3 bases, with 7 bases left between them. CDR3 nucleotides: TGTGCCAGCAGCTTGGAAGGGTACAATCAGCCCCAGCATTTT. Encoded protein: CASSLEGYNQPQHF.

The CDR3 bases are TGTGCCAGCAGTTACCGAGGGGAACACAATGAGCAGTTCTTC. This sequence encodes CASSYRGEHNEQFF. V usage is TRBV6-5 and J usage is TRBJ2-1; D could derive from TRBD1 or TRBD2 (5 bases each). The CDR3 is 14 residues long. The germline V gene encodes CDR1 MNHEY and CDR2 SVGAGI. V was shortened by 2 bases and J by 5 bases, with 10 bases between the two germline ends.

The gene calls are TRBV29-1 and TRBJ2-2; possible D gene TRBD1, 6 bases. Trimming removed 7 bases at V and 2 bases at J, with 20 bases between. The V gene's germline CDR1 is SQVTM and CDR2 ANQGSEA. The CDR3 loop spans 16 amino acids. CDR3 DNA sequence: TGCAGCGCCACGAGTTCACAGGGTAGCAACACCGGGGAGCTGTTTTTT. Translation: CSATSSQGSNTGELFF.

This clone appeared once. The chain is built from TRBV2 and TRBJ1-6, with 8 bases lining up with TRBD1. The junction had 8 bases not matched to a gene; V was cut back by 6 bases and J by 7 bases. CDR1 is SNHLY and CDR2 is FYNNEI in the germline V gene. This CDR3 has 15 amino acids. For the CDR3, the DNA is TGTGCCAGCAGCAACCAGGGGGCCAAAAATTCACCCCTCCACTTT. Translating gives CASSNQGAKNSPLHF.

The J gene is TRBJ2-5, the V gene TRBV14; 7 bases are a match to TRBD1. The J call may be mistaken, given a closer DNA end match to TRBJ2-7. CDR1 SGHDN and CDR2 FVKESK come from the germline V gene. The CDR3 spans 19 residues. The chain's CDR3 is CASSQGLAYWSGQYYEQYF. The CDR3 DNA is TGTGCCAGCAGCCAAGGGTTAGCTTATTGGTCGGGACAGTACTACGAGCAGTACTTC.

V gene TRBV10-3 combines with J gene TRBJ2-7; 8 bases fit TRBD1. Trimming took 6 bases from V and 2 from J; bases not matched to a gene: 6. The CDR3 contains 14 residues. The germline gives CDR1 ENHRY, CDR2 SYGVKD. The CDR3 coding sequence is TGTGCCATCAGGGCGGACAGGGCTCCCTACGAGCAGTACTTC. Amino acid sequence: CAIRADRAPYEQYF.

The J gene is TRBJ1-3, the V gene TRBV6-5, with D maybe TRBD1 (5 bases). This CDR3 spans 13 amino acids. V lost 4 bases and J lost 4, with 8 bases in between. CDR1 and CDR2 from the germline V gene are MNHEY and SVGAGI. The CDR3 bases are TGTGCCAGCAGTTGGGGCCTCGGAAACACCATATATTTT. Encoded protein: CASSWGLGNTIYF.